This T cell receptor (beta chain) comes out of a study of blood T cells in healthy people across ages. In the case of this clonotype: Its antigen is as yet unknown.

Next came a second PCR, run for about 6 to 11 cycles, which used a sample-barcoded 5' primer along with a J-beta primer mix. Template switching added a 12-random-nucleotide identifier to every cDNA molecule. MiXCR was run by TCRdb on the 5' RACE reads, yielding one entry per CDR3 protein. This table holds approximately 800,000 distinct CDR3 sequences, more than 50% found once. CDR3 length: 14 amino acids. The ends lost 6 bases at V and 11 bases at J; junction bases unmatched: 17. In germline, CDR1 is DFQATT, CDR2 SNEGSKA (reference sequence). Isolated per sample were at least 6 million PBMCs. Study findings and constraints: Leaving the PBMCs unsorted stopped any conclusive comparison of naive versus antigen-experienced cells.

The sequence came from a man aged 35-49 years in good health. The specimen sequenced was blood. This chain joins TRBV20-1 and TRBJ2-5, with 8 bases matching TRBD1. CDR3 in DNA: TGCAGTGCCAGGGGGCCGGGTGCCTACAATGAGCAGTACTTC. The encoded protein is CSARGPGAYNEQYF.